The T cell receptor (beta chain) under discussion was sequenced for a study of blood T cells in healthy people across ages. Alongside a J-beta primer mix, a sample-barcoded 5' primer served in a second PCR lasting about 7 to 12 cycles. The template-switch adaptor, which had 12 random nucleotides, put a tag on each cDNA molecule. TCRdb ran MiXCR on the 5' RACE reads and lists one entry per CDR3 protein. The repertoire includes hundreds of thousands of distinct CDR3 sequences, around 38% of them detected once, and 25% to 35% sits in the top ten. This clonotype was counted a few times. The antigen is not known. Regarding the study as a whole: The fall in TCR beta diversity per million T cells was roughly linear with age. Both naive CD4+ cell counts and diversity were greater in long-lived donors than in aged donors. TCR beta diversity correlated strongly with naive T cell percentage.

The germline V gene has CDR1 MNHEY and CDR2 SVGEGT. CDR3 length: 15 amino acids. V was cut by 5 bases and J by 5 bases, with 19 bases left in between. The sequence was obtained from a man older than 75 in good health. The chain couples TRBV6-2 or TRBV6-3 to TRBJ2-7; the D gene is possibly TRBD1 (5 bases). Input material: blood. The CDR3 nucleotides are TGTGCCAGCAGTCCGCAACAGGAGTGGATCCACGAGCAGTACTTC. Protein sequence: CASSPQQEWIHEQYF.